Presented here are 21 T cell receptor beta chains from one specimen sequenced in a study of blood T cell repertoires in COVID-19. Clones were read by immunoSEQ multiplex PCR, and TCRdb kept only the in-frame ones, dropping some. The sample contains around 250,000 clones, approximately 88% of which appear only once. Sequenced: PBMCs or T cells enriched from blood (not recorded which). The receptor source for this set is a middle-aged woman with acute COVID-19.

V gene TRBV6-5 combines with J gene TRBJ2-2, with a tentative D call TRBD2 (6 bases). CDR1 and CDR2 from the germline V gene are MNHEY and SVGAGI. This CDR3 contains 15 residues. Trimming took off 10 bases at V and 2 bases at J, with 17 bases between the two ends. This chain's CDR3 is CATRRVQGNTGELFF. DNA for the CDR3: TGTGCCACCCGGAGGGTGCAAGGCAACACCGGGGAGCTGTTTTTT.

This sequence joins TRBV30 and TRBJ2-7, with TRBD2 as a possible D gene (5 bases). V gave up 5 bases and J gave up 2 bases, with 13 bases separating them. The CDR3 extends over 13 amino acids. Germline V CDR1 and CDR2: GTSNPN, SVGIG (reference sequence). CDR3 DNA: TGTGCCTGGGCCCCTGGACTTACCTACGAGCAGTACGTC. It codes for CAWAPGLTYEQYV.

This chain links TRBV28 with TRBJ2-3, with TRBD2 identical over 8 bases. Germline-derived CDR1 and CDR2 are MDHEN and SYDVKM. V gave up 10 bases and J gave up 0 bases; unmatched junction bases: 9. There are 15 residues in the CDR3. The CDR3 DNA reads TGTGCCACCGGGGGGGCATGGACTAGCACAGATACGCAGTATTTT. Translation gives CATGGAWTSTDTQYF.

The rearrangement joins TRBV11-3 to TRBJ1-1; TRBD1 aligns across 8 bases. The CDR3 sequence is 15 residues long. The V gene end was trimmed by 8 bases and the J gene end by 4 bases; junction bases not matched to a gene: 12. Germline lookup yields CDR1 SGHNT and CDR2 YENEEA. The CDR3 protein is CASRQGNVGGTEAFF. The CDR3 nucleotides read TGTGCCAGCCGACAGGGGAATGTGGGCGGCACTGAAGCTTTCTTT.

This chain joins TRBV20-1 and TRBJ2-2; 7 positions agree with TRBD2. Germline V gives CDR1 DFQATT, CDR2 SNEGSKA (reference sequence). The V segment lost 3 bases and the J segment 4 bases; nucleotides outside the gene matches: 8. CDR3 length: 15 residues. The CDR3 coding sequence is TGCAGTGCTAGTATGGCGGGAGTACCCACCGGGGAGCTGTTTTTT. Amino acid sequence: CSASMAGVPTGELFF.

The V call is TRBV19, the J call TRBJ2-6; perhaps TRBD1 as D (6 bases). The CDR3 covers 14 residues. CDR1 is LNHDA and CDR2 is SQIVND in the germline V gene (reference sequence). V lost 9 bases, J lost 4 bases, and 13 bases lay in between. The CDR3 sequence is CASVSGAGANVLTF. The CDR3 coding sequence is TGTGCCAGCGTCTCAGGGGCCGGGGCCAACGTCCTGACTTTC.

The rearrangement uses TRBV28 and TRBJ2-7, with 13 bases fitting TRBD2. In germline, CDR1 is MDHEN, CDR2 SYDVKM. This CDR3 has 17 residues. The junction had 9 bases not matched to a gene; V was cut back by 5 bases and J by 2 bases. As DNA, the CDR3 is TGTGCCAGCAGTGGGTCGACTAGCGGGAGGATCCCCTACGAGCAGTACTTC. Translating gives CASSGSTSGRIPYEQYF.

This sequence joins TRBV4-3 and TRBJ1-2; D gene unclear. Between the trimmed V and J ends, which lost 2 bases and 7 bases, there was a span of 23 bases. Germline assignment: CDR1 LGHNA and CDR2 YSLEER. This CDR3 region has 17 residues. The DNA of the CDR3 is TGCGCCAGCAGCCAACTATTCGGGAAAGGCCCCGGGTCTGGCTACACCTTC. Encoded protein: CASSQLFGKGPGSGYTF.

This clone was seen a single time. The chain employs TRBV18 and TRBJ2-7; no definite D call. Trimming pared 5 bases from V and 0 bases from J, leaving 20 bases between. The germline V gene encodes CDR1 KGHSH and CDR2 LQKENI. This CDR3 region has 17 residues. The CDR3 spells CASSYQPSFQSSYEQYF. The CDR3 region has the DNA TGTGCCAGCTCATACCAACCTAGTTTTCAGAGCTCCTACGAGCAGTACTTC.

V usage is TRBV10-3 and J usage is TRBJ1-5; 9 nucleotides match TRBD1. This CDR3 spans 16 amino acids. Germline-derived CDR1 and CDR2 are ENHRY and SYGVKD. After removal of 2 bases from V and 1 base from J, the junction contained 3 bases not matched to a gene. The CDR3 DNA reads TGTGCCATCAGTGAGAGGGGACAGGGAAGCAATCAGCCCCAGCATTTT. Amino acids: CAISERGQGSNQPQHF.

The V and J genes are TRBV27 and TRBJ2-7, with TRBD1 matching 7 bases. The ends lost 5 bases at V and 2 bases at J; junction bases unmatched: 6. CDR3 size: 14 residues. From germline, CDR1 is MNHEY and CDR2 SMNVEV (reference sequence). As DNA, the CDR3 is TGTGCCAGCAGTGGAACAGGGGTAGCCTACGAGCAGTACTTC. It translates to CASSGTGVAYEQYF.

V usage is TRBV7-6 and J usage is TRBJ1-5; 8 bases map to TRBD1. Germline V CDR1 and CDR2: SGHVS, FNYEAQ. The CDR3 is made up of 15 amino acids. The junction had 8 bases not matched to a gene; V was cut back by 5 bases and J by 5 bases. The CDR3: CASSPMDRVDQPQHF. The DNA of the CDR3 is TGTGCCAGCAGCCCGATGGACAGGGTGGATCAGCCCCAGCATTTT.

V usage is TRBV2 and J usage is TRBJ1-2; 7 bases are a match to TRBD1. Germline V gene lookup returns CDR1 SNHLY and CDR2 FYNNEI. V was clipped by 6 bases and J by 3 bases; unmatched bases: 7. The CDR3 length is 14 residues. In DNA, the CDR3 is TGTGCCAGCAGGCTCCAGGGGACAGACTATGGCTACACCTTC. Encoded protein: CASRLQGTDYGYTF.

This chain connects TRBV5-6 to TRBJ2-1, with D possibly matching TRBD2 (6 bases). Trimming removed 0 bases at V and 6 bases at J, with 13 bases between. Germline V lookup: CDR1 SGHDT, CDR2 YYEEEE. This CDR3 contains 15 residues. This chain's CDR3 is CASSLEWLASNEQFF. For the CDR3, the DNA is TGTGCCAGCAGCTTGGAATGGCTAGCGTCCAATGAGCAGTTCTTC.

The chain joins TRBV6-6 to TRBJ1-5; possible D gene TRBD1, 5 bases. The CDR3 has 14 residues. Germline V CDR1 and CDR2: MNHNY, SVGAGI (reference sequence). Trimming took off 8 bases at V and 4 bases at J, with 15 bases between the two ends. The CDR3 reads CASQGRGWNQPQHF. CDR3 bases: TGTGCCAGCCAGGGAAGGGGATGGAATCAGCCCCAGCATTTT.

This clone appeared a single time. The CDR3 sequence: CASSEVEGAEDTIYF. The CDR3 DNA sequence: TGTGCCAGCAGTGAGGTGGAGGGGGCAGAAGACACCATATATTTT. The chain has TRBV2 and TRBJ1-3; 7 nucleotides agree with TRBD1. The junction had 10 bases not matched to a gene; V was cut back by 3 bases and J by 8 bases. Germline CDR1 and CDR2: SNHLY and FYNNEI. There are 15 residues in the CDR3.

The CDR3 loop is CASSGTLALGLPETQYF. CDR3 DNA: TGTGCCAGCAGTGGGACTCTCGCCTTGGGCCTCCCGGAGACCCAGTACTTC. The chain links TRBV25-1 to TRBJ2-5; D possibly corresponds to TRBD2 (5 bases). The CDR3 is made up of 17 amino acids. Germline V gene lookup returns CDR1 MGHDK and CDR2 SYGVNS. V was clipped by 4 bases and J by 5 bases, with 23 bases between them.

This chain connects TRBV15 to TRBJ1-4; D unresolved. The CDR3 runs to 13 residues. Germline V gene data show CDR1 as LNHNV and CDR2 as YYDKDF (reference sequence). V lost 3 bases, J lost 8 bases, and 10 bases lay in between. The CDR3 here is CATSRETTEKLFF. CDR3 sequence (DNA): TGTGCCACCAGCAGGGAAACGACAGAAAAACTGTTTTTT.

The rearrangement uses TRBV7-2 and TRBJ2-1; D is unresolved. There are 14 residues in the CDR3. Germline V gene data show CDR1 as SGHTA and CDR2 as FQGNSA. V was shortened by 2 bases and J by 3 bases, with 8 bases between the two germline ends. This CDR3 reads CASSLLPSYNEQFF. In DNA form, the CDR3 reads TGTGCCAGCAGCTTACTGCCTAGCTACAATGAGCAGTTCTTC. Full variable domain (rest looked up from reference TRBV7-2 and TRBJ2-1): GAGVSQSPSNKVTEKGKDVELRCDPISGHTALYWYRQSLGQGLEFLIYFQGNSAPDKSGLPSDRFSAERTGGSVSTLTIQRTQQEDSAVYLCASSLLPSYNEQFFGPGTRLTVL.

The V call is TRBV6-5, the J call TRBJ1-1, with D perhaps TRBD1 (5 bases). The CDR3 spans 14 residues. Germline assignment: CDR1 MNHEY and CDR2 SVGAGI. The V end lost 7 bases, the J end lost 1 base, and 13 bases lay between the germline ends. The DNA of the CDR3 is TGTGCCAGCAAAGACAGAGTAGAGAACACTGAAGCTTTCTTT. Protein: CASKDRVENTEAFF.

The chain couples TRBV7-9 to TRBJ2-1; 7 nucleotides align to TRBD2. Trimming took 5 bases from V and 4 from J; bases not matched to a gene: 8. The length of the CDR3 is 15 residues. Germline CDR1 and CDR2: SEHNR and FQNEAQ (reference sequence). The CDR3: CASSISGSAYNEQFF. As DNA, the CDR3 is TGTGCCAGCAGCATTAGCGGGTCTGCTTACAATGAGCAGTTCTTC. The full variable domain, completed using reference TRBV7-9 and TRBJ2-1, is DTGVSQNPRHKITKRGQNVTFRCDPISEHNRLYWYRQTLGQGPEFLTYFQNEAQLEKSRLLSDRFSAERPKGSFSTLEIQRTEQGDSAMYLCASSISGSAYNEQFFGPGTRLTVL.